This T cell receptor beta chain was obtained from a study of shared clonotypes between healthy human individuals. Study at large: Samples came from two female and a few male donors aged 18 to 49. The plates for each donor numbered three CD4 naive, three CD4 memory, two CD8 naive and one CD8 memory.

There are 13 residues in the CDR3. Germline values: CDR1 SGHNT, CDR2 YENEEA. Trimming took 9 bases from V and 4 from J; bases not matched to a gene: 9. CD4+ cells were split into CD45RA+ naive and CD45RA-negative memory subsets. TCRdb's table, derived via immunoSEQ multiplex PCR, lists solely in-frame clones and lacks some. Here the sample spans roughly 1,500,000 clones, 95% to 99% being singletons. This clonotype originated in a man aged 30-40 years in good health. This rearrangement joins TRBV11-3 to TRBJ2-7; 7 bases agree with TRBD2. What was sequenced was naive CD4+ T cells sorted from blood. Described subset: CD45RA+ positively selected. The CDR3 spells CASARREIYEQYF. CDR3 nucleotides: TGTGCCAGTGCTAGGCGGGAGATTTACGAGCAGTACTTC.